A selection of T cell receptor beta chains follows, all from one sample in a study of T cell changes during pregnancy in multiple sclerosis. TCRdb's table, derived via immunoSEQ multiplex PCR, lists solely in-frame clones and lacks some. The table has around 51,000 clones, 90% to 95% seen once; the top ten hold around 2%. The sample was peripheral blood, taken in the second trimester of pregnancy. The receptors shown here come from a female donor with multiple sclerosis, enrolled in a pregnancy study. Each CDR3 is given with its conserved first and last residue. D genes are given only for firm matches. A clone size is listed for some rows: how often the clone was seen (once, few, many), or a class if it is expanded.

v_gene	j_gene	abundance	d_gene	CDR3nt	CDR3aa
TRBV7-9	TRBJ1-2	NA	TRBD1	TGTGCCAGCAGAACAATGACAGGGACCTATGGCTACACCTTC	CASRTMTGTYGYTF
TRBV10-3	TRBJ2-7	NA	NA	TGTGCCATCAGTGGGGAGACTCTTACCTACGAGCAGTACTTC	CAISGETLTYEQYF
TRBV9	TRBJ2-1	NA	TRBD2	TGTGCCAGCAGCGTAGGAGCGGGATCGGGCAATGAGCAGTTCTTC	CASSVGAGSGNEQFF
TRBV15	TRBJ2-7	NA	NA	TGTGCCACCAGCAGAGAAGGGGGAACCCCGGGCTACCACGAGCAGTACTTC	CATSREGGTPGYHEQYF
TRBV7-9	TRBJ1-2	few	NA	TGTGCCAGCAGCTTAGACGGGGGAGGCTACACCTTC	CASSLDGGGYTF
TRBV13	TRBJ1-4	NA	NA	TGTGCCAGCAGCTTTCGACAGAAAAGTAATGAAAAACTGTTTTTT	CASSFRQKSNEKLFF
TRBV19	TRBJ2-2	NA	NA	TGTGCCAGTAGTATGACGGAGACCGGGGAGCTGTTTTTT	CASSMTETGELFF
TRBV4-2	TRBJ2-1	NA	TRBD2	TGTGCCAGCAGCAAACCGGAGGGGACTAGCGACCTCAATGAGCAGTTCTTC	CASSKPEGTSDLNEQFF
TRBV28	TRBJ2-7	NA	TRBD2	TGTGCCAGCAGTTTATCGGGGAGGGTCTCCTACGAGCAGTACTTC	CASSLSGRVSYEQYF
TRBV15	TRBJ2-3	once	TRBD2	TGTGCCACCAGCATACGACTAGCGGGGATCACAGATACGCAGTATTTT	CATSIRLAGITDTQYF
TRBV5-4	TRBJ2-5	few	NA	TGTGCCAGCAGCTTAATGGGGGCTGGGGAGACCCAGTACTTC	CASSLMGAGETQYF
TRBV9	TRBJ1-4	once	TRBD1	TGTGCCAGCAGTCCCCAGGGGGCAGGTGAAAAACTGTTTTTT	CASSPQGAGEKLFF
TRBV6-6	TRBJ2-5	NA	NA	TGTGCCAGCAGTTACCAGGGGTCGGGTGAGACCCAGTACTTC	CASSYQGSGETQYF
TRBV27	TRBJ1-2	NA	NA	TGTGCCAGCCGAAAATCGGACAGCTATGGCTACACCTTC	CASRKSDSYGYTF
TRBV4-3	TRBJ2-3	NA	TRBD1	TGCGCCAGCAGCCAAGGTTTACAGGGGCGGGATACGCAGTATTTT	CASSQGLQGRDTQYF
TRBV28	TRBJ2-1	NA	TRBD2	TGTGCCAGCAGTTTACCCTCAGCGGGAGGGTATAATGAGCAGTTCTTC	CASSLPSAGGYNEQFF
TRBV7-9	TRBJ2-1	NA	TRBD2	TGTGCCAGCAGGGAACGCCCGGGACTAGCTTACAATGAGCAGTTCTTC	CASRERPGLAYNEQFF
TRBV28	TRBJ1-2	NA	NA	TGTGCCAGCAGTTTAAACGGGAACTATGGCTACACCTTC	CASSLNGNYGYTF
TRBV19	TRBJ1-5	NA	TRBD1	TGTGCCAGTAGTAGAGCGGACAGGGATCGACAGCCCCAGCATTTT	CASSRADRDRQPQHF
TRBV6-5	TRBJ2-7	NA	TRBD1	TGTGCCAGCAGGCCCGGGACAGCCTACGAGCAGTACTTC	CASRPGTAYEQYF
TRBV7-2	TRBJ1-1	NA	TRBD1	TGTGCCAGCAGCTTAGATGGGACAGGGAAGTTATTGAACACTGAAGCTTTCTTT	CASSLDGTGKLLNTEAFF
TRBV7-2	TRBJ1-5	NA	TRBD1	TGTGCCAGCAGCCCGGGACAGGGTTTCCAGCCCCAGCATTTT	CASSPGQGFQPQHF
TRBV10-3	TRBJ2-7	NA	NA	TGTGCCATCAGTGACTCCCTGGCGGACAGAATCTCCTACGAGCAGTACTTC	CAISDSLADRISYEQYF
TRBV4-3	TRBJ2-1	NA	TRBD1	TGCGCCAGCAGCCAGGGATCGACAGGGGTAAGGATCTTC	CASSQGSTGVRIF
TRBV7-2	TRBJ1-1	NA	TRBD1	TGTGCCAGCAGCCATGCAGGGGGCCGATCATTTCGGGAAGCTTTCTTT	CASSHAGGRSFREAFF